Following are 8 T cell receptor beta chains from one sample sequenced in a study of blood T cell repertoires in COVID-19. Produced via immunoSEQ multiplex PCR; TCRdb's table is partial and in-frame only. The sample holds under 300,000 clones; roughly four fifths are singletons and the top ten take roughly 3.2%. Sequencing was carried out using peripheral blood. These receptors all come from a woman aged 18-29 years with acute or convalescent COVID-19.

In its sample, this clone was seen once. The rearrangement joins TRBV13 to TRBJ2-2, with D possibly being TRBD2 (6 bases). Germline lookup yields CDR1 PRHDT and CDR2 FYEKMQ (reference sequence). The V and J ends lost 3 bases and 8 bases respectively, with 10 bases between them. The length of the CDR3 is 13 residues. CDR3 nucleotide sequence: TGTGCCAGCAGCTTCGGAGGGGCGGGGGAGCTGTTTTTT. Translated, it gives CASSFGGAGELFF.

This clone was counted many times. The chain is built from TRBV7-2 and TRBJ1-2; TRBD1 is a possible D gene (6 bases). Germline CDR1 is SGHTA and CDR2 is FQGNSA. The CDR3 length is 13 residues. The V end was cut by 4 bases, the J end by 5 bases, with 11 bases between. CDR3 region: CASSSQGPYGYTF. The CDR3 DNA reads as TGTGCCAGCAGCTCACAGGGACCTTATGGCTACACCTTC.

In DNA form, the CDR3 reads TGTGCCACCAGTGAAACCGGGACTACCACAGATACGCAGTATTTT. Translated: CATSETGTTTDTQYF. The chain recombines TRBV24-1 with TRBJ2-3, with 7 bases lining up with TRBD2. V shed 4 bases, J shed 2 bases, and the junction held 5 bases outside the gene matches. Per the germline V gene, CDR1 is KGHDR and CDR2 is SFDVKD. The CDR3 contains 15 residues.

The rearrangement joins TRBV20-1 to TRBJ2-3, with no clear D. Germline CDR1 and CDR2: DFQATT and SNEGSKA (reference sequence). Trimming took off 3 bases at V and 2 bases at J, with 15 bases between the two ends. This CDR3 contains 15 residues. The chain's CDR3 is CSASNSGGYTDTQYF. Written as DNA, the CDR3 is TGCAGTGCTAGTAACTCTGGCGGTTACACAGATACGCAGTATTTT.

The gene calls are TRBV7-2 and TRBJ2-1; D may be TRBD2 (6 bases). The ends were cut back, 0 bases at V and 6 bases at J, with 9 bases in the middle. In germline, CDR1 is SGHTA, CDR2 FQGNSA. CDR3 length equals 14 residues. This chain's CDR3 is CASSLAGGTNEQFF. CDR3 coding DNA: TGTGCCAGCAGCTTAGCGGGAGGAACCAATGAGCAGTTCTTC.

The V call is TRBV21-1, the J call TRBJ2-1; no check of the table's D call, TRBD2, against the DNA was made. TRBV21-1 is a listed pseudogene. The CDR3 is made up of 19 amino acids. CDR3 nucleotides: TGTGCCAGCAGCAAACTATTAAAAAAACTAGCGGGCCTATACAATGAGCAGTTCTTC. Protein product: CASSKLLKKLAGLYNEQFF.

V is TRBV5-1 and J is TRBJ2-1; D ambiguous. Germline V gives CDR1 SGHRS, CDR2 YFSETQ. Trimming cost V 4 bases and J 5 bases, with 13 bases left between them. The CDR3 loop spans 14 amino acids. CDR3 sequence: CASSVNAFDNEQFF. In DNA, the CDR3 is TGCGCCAGCAGCGTCAATGCGTTCGACAATGAGCAGTTCTTC.

V and J are TRBV27 and TRBJ1-5, with TRBD1 as a possible D gene (5 bases). Germline-derived CDR1 and CDR2 are MNHEY and SMNVEV (reference sequence). V lost 3 bases to trimming and J lost 4 bases, with 10 bases between them. The CDR3 has 14 amino acids. CDR3 in amino acids: CASSLRQGNQPQHF. CDR3 bases: TGTGCCAGCAGTTTGCGGCAGGGAAATCAGCCCCAGCATTTT.